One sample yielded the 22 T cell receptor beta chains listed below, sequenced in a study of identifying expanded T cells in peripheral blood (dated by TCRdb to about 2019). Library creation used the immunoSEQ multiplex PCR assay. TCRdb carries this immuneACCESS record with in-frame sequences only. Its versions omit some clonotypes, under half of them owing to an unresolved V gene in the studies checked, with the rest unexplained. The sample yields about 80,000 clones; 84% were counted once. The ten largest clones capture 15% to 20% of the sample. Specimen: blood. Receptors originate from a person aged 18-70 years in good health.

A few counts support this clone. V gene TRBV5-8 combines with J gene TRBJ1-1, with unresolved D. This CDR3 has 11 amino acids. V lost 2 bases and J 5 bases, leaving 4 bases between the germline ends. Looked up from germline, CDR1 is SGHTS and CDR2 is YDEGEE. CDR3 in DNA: TGTGCCAGCAGCTTCCTAACTGAAGCTTTCTTT. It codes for CASSFLTEAFF. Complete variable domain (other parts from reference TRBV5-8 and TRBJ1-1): EAGVTQSPTHLIKTRGQQATLRCSPISGHTSVYWYQQALGLGLQFLLWYDEGEERNRGNFPPRFSGRQFPNYSSELNVNALELEDSALYLCASSFLTEAFFGQGTRLTVV.

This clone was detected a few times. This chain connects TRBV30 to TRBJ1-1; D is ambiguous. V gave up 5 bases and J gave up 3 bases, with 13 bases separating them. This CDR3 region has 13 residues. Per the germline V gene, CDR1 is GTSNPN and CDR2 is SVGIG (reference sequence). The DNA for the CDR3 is TGTGCCTGGGCCGGCCCTGGGGACACTGAAGCTTTCTTT. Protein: CAWAGPGDTEAFF.

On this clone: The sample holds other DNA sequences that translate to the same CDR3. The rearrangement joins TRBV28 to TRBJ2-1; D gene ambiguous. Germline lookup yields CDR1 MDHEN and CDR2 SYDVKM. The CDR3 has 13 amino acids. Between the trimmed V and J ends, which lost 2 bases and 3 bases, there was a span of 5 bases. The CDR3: CASSLSGYNEQFF. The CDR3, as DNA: TGTGCCAGCAGTTTAAGTGGCTACAATGAGCAGTTCTTC.

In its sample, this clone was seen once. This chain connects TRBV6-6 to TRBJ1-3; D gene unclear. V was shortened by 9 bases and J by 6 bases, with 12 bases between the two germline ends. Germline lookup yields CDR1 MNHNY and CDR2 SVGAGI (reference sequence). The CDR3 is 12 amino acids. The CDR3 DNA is TGTGCCAGTGGAGGGAACCAAAACACCATATATTTT. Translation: CASGGNQNTIYF.

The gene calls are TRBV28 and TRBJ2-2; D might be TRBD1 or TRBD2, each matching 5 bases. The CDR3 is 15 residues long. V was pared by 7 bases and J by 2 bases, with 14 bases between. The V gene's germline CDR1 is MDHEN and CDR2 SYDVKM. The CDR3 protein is CASTLGTDNTGELFF. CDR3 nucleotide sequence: TGTGCCAGCACCCTTGGGACGGATAACACCGGGGAGCTGTTTTTT.

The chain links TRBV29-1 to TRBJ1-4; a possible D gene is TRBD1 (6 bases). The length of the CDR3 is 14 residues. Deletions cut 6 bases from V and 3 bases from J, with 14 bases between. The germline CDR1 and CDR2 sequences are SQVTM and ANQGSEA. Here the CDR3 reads CSVIQGEANEKLFF. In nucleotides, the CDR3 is TGCAGCGTAATACAGGGAGAGGCTAATGAAAAACTGTTTTTT.

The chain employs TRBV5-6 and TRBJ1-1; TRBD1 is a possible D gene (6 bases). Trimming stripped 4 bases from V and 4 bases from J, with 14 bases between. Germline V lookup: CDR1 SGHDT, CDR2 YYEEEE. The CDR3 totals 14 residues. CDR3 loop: CASSPWGRTTEAFF. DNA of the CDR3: TGTGCCAGCAGCCCATGGGGGCGGACCACTGAAGCTTTCTTT.

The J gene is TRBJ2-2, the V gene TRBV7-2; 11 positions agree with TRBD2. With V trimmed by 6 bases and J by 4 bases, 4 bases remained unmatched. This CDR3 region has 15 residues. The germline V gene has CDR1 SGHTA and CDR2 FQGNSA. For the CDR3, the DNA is TGTGCCAGCAGGCCGGGACTAGCGGTCACCGGGGAGCTGTTTTTT. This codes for CASRPGLAVTGELFF.

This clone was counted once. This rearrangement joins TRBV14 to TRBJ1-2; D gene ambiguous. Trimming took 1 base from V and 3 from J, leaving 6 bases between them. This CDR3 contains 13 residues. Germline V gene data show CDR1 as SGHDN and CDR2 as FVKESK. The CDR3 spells CASSQAGHYGYTF. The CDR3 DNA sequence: TGTGCCAGCAGCCAAGCTGGACACTATGGCTACACCTTC.

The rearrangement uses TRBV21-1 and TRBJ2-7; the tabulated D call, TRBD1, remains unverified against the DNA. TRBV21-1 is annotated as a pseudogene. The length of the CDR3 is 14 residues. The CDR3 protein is CASSKGRGPYEQYF. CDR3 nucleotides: TGTGCCAGCAGCAAAGGCAGGGGCCCCTACGAGCAGTACTTC.

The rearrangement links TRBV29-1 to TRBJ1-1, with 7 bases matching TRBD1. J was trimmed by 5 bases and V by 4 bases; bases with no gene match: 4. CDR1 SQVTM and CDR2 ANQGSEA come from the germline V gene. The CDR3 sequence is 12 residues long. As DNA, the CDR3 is TGCAGCGTTGTAGGGGGCGGAACTGAAGCTTTCTTT. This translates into CSVVGGGTEAFF.

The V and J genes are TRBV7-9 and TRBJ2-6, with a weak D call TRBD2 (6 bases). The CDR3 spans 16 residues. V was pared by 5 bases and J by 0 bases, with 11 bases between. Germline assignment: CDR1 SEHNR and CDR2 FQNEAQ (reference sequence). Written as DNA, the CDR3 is TGTGCCAGCAGCCCCCGGGGGAGCTCTGGGGCCAACGTCCTGACTTTC. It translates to CASSPRGSSGANVLTF.

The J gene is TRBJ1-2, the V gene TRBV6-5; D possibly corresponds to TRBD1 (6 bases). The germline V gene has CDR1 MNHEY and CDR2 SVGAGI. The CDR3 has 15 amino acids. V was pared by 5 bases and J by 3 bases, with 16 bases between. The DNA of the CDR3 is TGTGCCAGCAGTGGGGGATTAGGGGGTCACTATGGCTACACCTTC. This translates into CASSGGLGGHYGYTF.

The CDR3 DNA follows: TGTGCCAGCAGTAAAGGGCAGGTGAACACCGGGGAGCTGTTTTTT. This sequence encodes CASSKGQVNTGELFF. The V and J genes are TRBV6-1 and TRBJ2-2; D unclear. The germline gives CDR1 MNHNS, CDR2 SASEGT. The CDR3 consists of 15 residues. Trimming left V 5 bases short and J 1 base short, with 11 bases between.

This chain's CDR3 is CASSPVEDQPQHF. The CDR3 bases are TGTGCCAGCTCACCAGTCGAGGATCAGCCCCAGCATTTT. V is TRBV18 and J is TRBJ1-5; the D is unclear. The V end was cut by 2 bases, the J end by 5 bases, with 7 bases between. The CDR3 totals 13 residues. The germline gives CDR1 KGHSH, CDR2 LQKENI. The full variable domain, with the rest looked up from reference TRBV18 and TRBJ1-5, is NAGVMQNPRHLVRRRGQEARLRCSPMKGHSHVYWYRQLPEEGLKFMVYLQKENIIDESGMPKERFSAEFPKEGPSILRIQQVVRGDSAAYFCASSPVEDQPQHFGDGTRLSIL.

The CDR3 spells CSVTGLAGSTYNEQFF. In DNA form, the CDR3 reads TGCAGCGTGACAGGACTAGCGGGATCCACCTACAATGAGCAGTTCTTC. The V and J genes are TRBV29-1 and TRBJ2-1; 12 nucleotides line up with TRBD2. CDR1 and CDR2 (germline): SQVTM, ANQGSEA. V lost 6 bases to trimming and J lost 2 bases; unmatched junction nucleotides: 8. The CDR3 consists of 16 residues.

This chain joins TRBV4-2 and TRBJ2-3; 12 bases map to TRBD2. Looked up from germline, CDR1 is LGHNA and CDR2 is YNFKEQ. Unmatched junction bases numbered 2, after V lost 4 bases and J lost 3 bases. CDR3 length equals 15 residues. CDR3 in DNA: TGTGCCAGCAGCCCAACTAGCGGGAGGACAGATACGCAGTATTTT. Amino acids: CASSPTSGRTDTQYF.

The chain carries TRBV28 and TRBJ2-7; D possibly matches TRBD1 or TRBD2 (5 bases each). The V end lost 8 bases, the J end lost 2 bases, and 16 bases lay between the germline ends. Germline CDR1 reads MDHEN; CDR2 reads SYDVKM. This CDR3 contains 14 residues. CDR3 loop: CASSGPMATYEQYF. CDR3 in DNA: TGTGCCAGCTCGGGGCCGATGGCCACCTACGAGCAGTACTTC. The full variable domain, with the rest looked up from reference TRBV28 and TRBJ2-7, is DVKVTQSSRYLVKRTGEKVFLECVQDMDHENMFWYRQDPGLGLRLIYFSYDVKMKEKGDIPEGYSVSREKKERFSLILESASTNQTSMYLCASSGPMATYEQYFGPGTRLTVT.

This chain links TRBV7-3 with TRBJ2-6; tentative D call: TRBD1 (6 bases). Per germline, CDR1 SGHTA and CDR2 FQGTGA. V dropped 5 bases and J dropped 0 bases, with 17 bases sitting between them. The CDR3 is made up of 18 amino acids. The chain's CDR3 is CASSPGAGVSSGANVLTF. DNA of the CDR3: TGTGCCAGCAGCCCAGGGGCAGGGGTAAGCTCTGGGGCCAACGTCCTGACTTTC. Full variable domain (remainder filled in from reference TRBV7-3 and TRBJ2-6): GAGVSQTPSNKVTEKGKYVELRCDPISGHTALYWYRQSLGQGPEFLIYFQGTGAADDSGLPNDRFFAVRPEGSVSTLKIQRTERGDSAVYLCASSPGAGVSSGANVLTFGAGSRLTVL.

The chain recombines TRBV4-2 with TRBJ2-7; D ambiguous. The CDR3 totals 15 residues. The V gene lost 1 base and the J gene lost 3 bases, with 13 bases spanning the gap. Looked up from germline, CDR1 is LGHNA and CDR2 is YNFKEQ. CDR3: CASSQVKALVYEQYF. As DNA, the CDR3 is TGTGCCAGCAGCCAAGTTAAGGCTTTGGTCTACGAGCAGTACTTC.

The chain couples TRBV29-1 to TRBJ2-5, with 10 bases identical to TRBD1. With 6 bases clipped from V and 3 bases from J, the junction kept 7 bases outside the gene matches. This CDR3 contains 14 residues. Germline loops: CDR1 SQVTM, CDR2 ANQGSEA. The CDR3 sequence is CSVRGGTGEETQYF. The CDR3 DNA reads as TGCAGCGTCCGAGGCGGGACAGGGGAAGAGACCCAGTACTTC.

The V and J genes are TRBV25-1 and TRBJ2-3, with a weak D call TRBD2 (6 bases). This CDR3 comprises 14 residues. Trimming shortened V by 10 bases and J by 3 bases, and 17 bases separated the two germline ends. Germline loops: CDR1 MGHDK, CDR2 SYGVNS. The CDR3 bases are TGTGCCACCTCCGCCGGAGGGAGGACAGATACGCAGTATTTT. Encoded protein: CATSAGGRTDTQYF. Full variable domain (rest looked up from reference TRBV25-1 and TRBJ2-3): EADIYQTPRYLVIGTGKKITLECSQTMGHDKMYWYQQDPGMELHLIHYSYGVNSTEKGDLSSESTVSRIRTEHFPLTLESARPSHTSQYLCATSAGGRTDTQYFGPGTRLTVL.